A single sample gave rise to the 15 T cell receptor beta chains below, sequenced in a study of CD8+CD57+ T cells in acquired aplastic anemia. Genomic DNA was employed as the template in profiling TCR beta VDJ and CDR3. TCRdb re-analysed the reads in MiXCR, keeping a single row per CDR3 protein. Among approximately 170,000 distinct CDR3 sequences listed, around 59% were seen once. The sample was sorted CD4+, CD8+, or CD8+CD57+ T cells (not recorded which) from PBMCs. These receptor sequences come from a human donor in good health, serving as a control.

This clonotype was recorded many times. The rearrangement joins TRBV12-3 or TRBV12-4 to TRBJ2-5; 9 positions agree with TRBD1. The CDR3 consists of 16 residues. Trimming at V came to 4 bases and at J to 2 bases, leaving 8 bases not matched to a gene. CDR3 DNA: TGTGCCAGCAGTTCACAGGGGGCCTCGGGGCAAGAGACCCAGTACTTC. Translating gives CASSSQGASGQETQYF.

As concerns this clonotype: Compared with germline, one end of the junction differs, possibly owing to a read error. The V gene is TRBV29-1, the J gene TRBJ1-4, with a weak D call TRBD1 (6 bases). Germline V CDR1 and CDR2: SQVTM, ANQGSEA. This CDR3 is built from 12 residues. Here the CDR3 reads CSVEGANEKLFF. The CDR3 region has the DNA TGCAGCGTTGAGGGGGCTAACGAAAAGCTGTTTTTT.

CDR3 nucleotide sequence: TGCAGTGCTTCCGATCGGAGCTCCTACGAGCAGTACTTC. The encoded protein is CSASDRSSYEQYF. This rearrangement joins TRBV20-1 to TRBJ2-7; the D is unclear. The germline gives CDR1 DFQATT, CDR2 SNEGSKA (reference sequence). The CDR3 is made up of 13 amino acids. With 5 bases removed from V and 0 bases from J, the gap between germline ends came to 11 bases.

The chain couples TRBV10-2 to TRBJ2-2; TRBD1 aligns across 10 bases. The V segment lost 7 bases and the J segment 4 bases; nucleotides outside the gene matches: 12. The CDR3 runs to 17 residues. The germline CDR1 and CDR2 sequences are WSHSY and SAAADI. The CDR3 DNA reads TGCGCCAGCAACGCCGGGACAGGGGTGACGGGCACCGGGGAGCTGTTTTTT. Translation: CASNAGTGVTGTGELFF.

This clonotype occurred many times. This chain uses TRBV7-9 with TRBJ2-5; 8 bases map to TRBD1. CDR3 size: 14 residues. V shed 5 bases and J 3 bases; nucleotides not matched to a gene: 5. Germline-derived CDR1 and CDR2 are SEHNR and FQNEAQ (reference sequence). For the CDR3, the DNA is TGTGCCAGCAGCCAGGACAGGGTCAAAGAGACCCAGTACTTC. Residues: CASSQDRVKETQYF.

This clonotype was observed a few times. This CDR3 reads CATSLTPQGSNSPLHF. Here the CDR3 DNA reads TGTGCCACCAGTTTAACTCCCCAGGGTTCCAATTCACCCCTCCACTTT. The chain carries TRBV24-1 and TRBJ1-6; TRBD1 is a possible D gene (5 bases). Per germline, CDR1 KGHDR and CDR2 SFDVKD. This CDR3 spans 16 amino acids. The V gene lost 6 bases and the J gene lost 7 bases, with 18 bases spanning the gap.

This clonotype showed up just a few times. This chain joins TRBV25-1 and TRBJ2-6; D ambiguous. CDR3 size: 13 residues. Germline loops: CDR1 MGHDK, CDR2 SYGVNS. V lost 2 bases, J lost 5 bases, and 4 bases lay in between. Written as DNA, the CDR3 is TGTGCCAGCAGTGAAGAGTGGGCCAACGTCCTGACTTTC. It codes for CASSEEWANVLTF. The full variable domain, in which reference TRBV25-1 and TRBJ2-6 provide the parts outside the CDR3, is EADIYQTPRYLVIGTGKKITLECSQTMGHDKMYWYQQDPGMELHLIHYSYGVNSTEKGDLSSESTVSRIRTEHFPLTLESARPSHTSQYLCASSEEWANVLTFGAGSRLTVL.

In this sample, this clonotype turned up once. The chain joins TRBV15 to TRBJ1-2, with D possibly being TRBD1 (5 bases). The CDR3 has 17 amino acids. With 3 bases removed from V and 4 bases from J, the gap between germline ends came to 21 bases. Germline CDR1 LNHNV, CDR2 YYDKDF (reference sequence). CDR3 sequence: CATSSQTTGTLGYGYTF. The CDR3 region has the DNA TGTGCCACCAGCAGTCAAACAACCGGGACTTTGGGCTATGGCTACACCTTC.

V gene TRBV29-1 combines with J gene TRBJ1-6, with D perhaps matching TRBD1 (6 bases). Germline V gives CDR1 SQVTM, CDR2 ANQGSEA. The CDR3 loop spans 13 amino acids. With 5 bases removed from V and 10 bases from J, the gap between germline ends came to 15 bases. CDR3 sequence: CSVLTGLGSPLHF. CDR3 DNA sequence: TGCAGCGTTCTGACAGGCCTAGGGTCACCCCTCCACTTT.

The V call is TRBV2, the J call TRBJ1-2; TRBD1 aligns across 11 bases. The trim removed 8 bases at V and 6 bases at J, leaving 5 bases unmatched. CDR1 SNHLY and CDR2 FYNNEI come from the germline V gene. The CDR3 has 13 residues. This chain's CDR3 is CASGRDRGNGYTF. The DNA of the CDR3 is TGTGCCAGCGGCCGGGACAGGGGGAATGGCTACACCTTC.

This clonotype was seen many times. The rearrangement uses TRBV20-1 and TRBJ1-2; D might be TRBD1 (6 bases). Germline CDR1 DFQATT, CDR2 SNEGSKA (reference sequence). The V gene lost 0 bases and the J gene lost 5 bases, with 13 bases spanning the gap. This CDR3 is built from 14 residues. CDR3 sequence: CSAREEGGYYGYTF. DNA of the CDR3: TGCAGTGCTAGAGAGGAGGGGGGGTATTATGGCTACACCTTC.

This clonotype showed up many times. The chain carries TRBV7-2 and TRBJ2-7; D gene unclear. The CDR3 spans 13 residues. With 7 bases removed from V and 2 bases from J, the gap between germline ends came to 12 bases. Per germline, CDR1 SGHTA and CDR2 FQGNSA. The CDR3 protein is CASTAGNTYEQYF. The DNA of the CDR3 is TGTGCCAGCACCGCCGGTAACACCTACGAGCAGTACTTC.

This clonotype was recorded a few times. J is TRBJ2-7 and V is TRBV7-9; TRBD2 matches 8 bases. In germline, CDR1 is SEHNR, CDR2 FQNEAQ (reference sequence). The CDR3 totals 14 residues. Germline trimming cut 1 base from V and 3 bases from J; bases unmatched to any gene: 2. The CDR3 reads CASSLELAGYEQYF. The CDR3 nucleotides are TGTGCCAGCAGCTTAGAGCTAGCGGGCTACGAGCAGTACTTC.

Turning to this clonotype: Its ends do not fully match the called genes, so a read error is possible. V and J are TRBV19 and TRBJ2-5; 7 positions match TRBD2. Germline V gene sequence: CDR1 LNHDA, CDR2 SQIVND (reference sequence). The CDR3 has 13 residues. CDR3 nucleotide sequence: TGTGCCAGTAGTTTTAGCGGGTTTGAGACCCGGTGCTTC. Translation gives CASSFSGFETRCF. Filled out from reference TRBV19 and TRBJ2-5, the complete variable domain reads DGGITQSPKYLFRKEGQNVTLSCEQNLNHDAMYWYRQDPGQGLRLIYYSQIVNDFQKGDIAEGYSVSREKKESFPLTVTSAQKNPTAFYLCASSFSGFETRCFGPGTRLLVL.

As regards this clonotype: It is unclear where the CDR3 begins or ends on the DNA, so no DNA is shown, and the CDR3 is as TCRdb lists it. V is TRBV29-1 and J is TRBJ1-2; the listed D gene, TRBD1, was not tested against the DNA. Termini included, the CDR3 measures 19 amino acids. Germline values: CDR1 SQVTM, CDR2 ANQGSEA. The CDR3 sequence is CSVVGGRGYTFGSGTRLAF.